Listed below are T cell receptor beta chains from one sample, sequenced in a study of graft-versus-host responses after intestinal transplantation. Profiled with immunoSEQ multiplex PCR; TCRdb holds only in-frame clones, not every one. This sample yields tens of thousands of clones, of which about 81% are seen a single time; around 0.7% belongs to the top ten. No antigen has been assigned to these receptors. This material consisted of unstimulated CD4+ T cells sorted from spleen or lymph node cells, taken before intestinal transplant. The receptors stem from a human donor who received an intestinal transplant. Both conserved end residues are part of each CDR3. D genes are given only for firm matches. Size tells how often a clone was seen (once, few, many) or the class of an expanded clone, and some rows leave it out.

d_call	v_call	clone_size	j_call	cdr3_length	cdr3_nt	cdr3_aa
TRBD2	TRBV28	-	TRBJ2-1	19	TGTGCCAGCAGTACCGGGGGACTAGCGGGACTCAGCTCCTACAATGAGCAGTTCTTC	CASSTGGLAGLSSYNEQFF
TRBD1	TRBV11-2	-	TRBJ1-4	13	TGTGCCAGCAGCCGGGACAGGGATGAAAAACTGTTTTTT	CASSRDRDEKLFF
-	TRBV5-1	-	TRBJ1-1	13	TGCGCCAGCAGCTCTAGGACAGTCACTGAAGCTTTCTTT	CASSSRTVTEAFF
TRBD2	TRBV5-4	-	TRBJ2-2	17	TGTGCCAGCAGCCCACAGGGAGCGGGGGTGAACACCGGGGAGCTGTTTTTT	CASSPQGAGVNTGELFF
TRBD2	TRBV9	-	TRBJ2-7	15	TGTGCCAGCAGCGTAGCTACGGGGGGGGCCTACGAGCAGTACTTC	CASSVATGGAYEQYF
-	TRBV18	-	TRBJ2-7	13	TGTGCCAGCTCACCTAGCGGCTCCTACGAGCAGTACTTC	CASSPSGSYEQYF
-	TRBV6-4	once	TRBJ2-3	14	TGTGCCAGCAGTGAAGAGGCTAGCACAGATACGCAGTATTTT	CASSEEASTDTQYF
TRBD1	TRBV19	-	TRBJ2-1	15	TGTGCCAGTATCGTTGAGGGACAGGGGGACAATGAGCAGTTCTTC	CASIVEGQGDNEQFF
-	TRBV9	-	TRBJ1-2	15	TGTGCCAGCAGCGTAGTTGAAGGGCCCCACTATGGCTACACCTTC	CASSVVEGPHYGYTF
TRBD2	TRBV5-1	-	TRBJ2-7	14	TGCGCCAGCAGCTTCCTAGCGGAGGCCCACGAGCAGTACTTC	CASSFLAEAHEQYF
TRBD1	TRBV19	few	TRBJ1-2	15	TGTGCCAGTAGTCTCCGGGACAGGGAAACGGCCGGCTACACCTTC	CASSLRDRETAGYTF
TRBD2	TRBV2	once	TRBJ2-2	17	TGTGCCAGCAGTCTACCCCTAGCGGGGGGCATCACCGGGGAGCTGTTTTTT	CASSLPLAGGITGELFF
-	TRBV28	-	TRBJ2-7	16	TGTGCCAGCACCAAAGGGGGGGGAGCGGGACGCTACGAGCAGTACTTC	CASTKGGGAGRYEQYF
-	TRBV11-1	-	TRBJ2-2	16	TGTGCCAGCAGCTTATTGGGGCCTGGGGGGACCGGGGAGCTGTTTTTT	CASSLLGPGGTGELFF
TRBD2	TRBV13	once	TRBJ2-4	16	TGTGCCAGCAGCCTACTACTAGCGGGAGACGAAAACATTCAGTACTTC	CASSLLLAGDENIQYF
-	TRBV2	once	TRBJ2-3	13	TGTGCCAGCAGTGAAGCGGTCGGGGGTTACCAGTATTTT	CASSEAVGGYQYF
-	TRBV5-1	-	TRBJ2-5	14	TGCGCCAGCAGCTTGGGAGGGGGCCAAGAGACCCAGTACTTC	CASSLGGGQETQYF
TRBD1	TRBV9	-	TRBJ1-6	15	TGTGCCAGCAGCGTAGATAGGACAGGGCCCTCACCCCTCCACTTT	CASSVDRTGPSPLHF
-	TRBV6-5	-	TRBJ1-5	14	TGTGCCTCGGCCCGGGTTTTAGGCAATCAGCCCCAGCATTTT	CASARVLGNQPQHF
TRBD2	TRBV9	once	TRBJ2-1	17	TGTGCCAGCAGCGTAGAAAGGGGTAGCGGGAGAATGAATGAGCAGTTCTTC	CASSVERGSGRMNEQFF
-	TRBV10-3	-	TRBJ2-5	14	TGTGCCATCAAAACCAGGGGGGACCAAGAGACCCAGTACTTC	CAIKTRGDQETQYF
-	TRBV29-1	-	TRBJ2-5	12	TGCAGCGTTGTGAAGGGGCAAGAGACCCAGTACTTC	CSVVKGQETQYF
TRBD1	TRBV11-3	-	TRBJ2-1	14	TGTGCCAGCAGCTCGAGACAGGGGTCGAATGAGCAGTTCTTC	CASSSRQGSNEQFF
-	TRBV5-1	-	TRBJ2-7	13	TGCGCCAGCAGCTTGGGGAACGGATACGAGCAGTACTTC	CASSLGNGYEQYF
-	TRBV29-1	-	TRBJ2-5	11	TGCAGCGTTGAACCCGAAGAGACCCAGTACTTC	CSVEPEETQYF
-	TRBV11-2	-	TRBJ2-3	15	TGTGCCAGCAGCCGAGGGGCTAGCGGCACAGATACGCAGTATTTT	CASSRGASGTDTQYF
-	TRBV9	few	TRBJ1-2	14	TGTGCCAGCAGCGTAGCGTTAGCTAACTATGGCTACACCTTC	CASSVALANYGYTF